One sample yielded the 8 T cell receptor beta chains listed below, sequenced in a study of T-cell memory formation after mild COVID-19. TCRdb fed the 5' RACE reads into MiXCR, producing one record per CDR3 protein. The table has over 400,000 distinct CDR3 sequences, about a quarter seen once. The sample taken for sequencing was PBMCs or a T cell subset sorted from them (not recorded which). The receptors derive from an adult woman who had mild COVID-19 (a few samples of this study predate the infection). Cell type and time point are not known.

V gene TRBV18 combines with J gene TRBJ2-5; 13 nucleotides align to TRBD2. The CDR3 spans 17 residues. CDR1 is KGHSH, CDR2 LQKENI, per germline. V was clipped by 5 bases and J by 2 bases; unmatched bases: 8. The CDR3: CASSGDRLAGGQETQYF. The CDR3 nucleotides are TGTGCCAGCTCAGGGGATCGACTAGCGGGGGGTCAAGAGACCCAGTACTTC.

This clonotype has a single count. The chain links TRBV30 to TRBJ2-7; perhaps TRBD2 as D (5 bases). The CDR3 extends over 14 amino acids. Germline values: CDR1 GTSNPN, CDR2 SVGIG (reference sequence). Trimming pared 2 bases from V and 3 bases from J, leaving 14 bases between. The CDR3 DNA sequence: TGTGCCTGGAGTCGACGAGGGATCTACTACGAGCAGTACTTC. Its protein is CAWSRRGIYYEQYF.

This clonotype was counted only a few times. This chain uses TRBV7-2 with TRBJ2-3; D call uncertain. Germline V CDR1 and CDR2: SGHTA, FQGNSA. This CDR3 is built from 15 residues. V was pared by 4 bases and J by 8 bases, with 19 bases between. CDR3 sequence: CASSSSSDRAVTQYF. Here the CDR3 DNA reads TGTGCCAGCAGCTCTAGTTCCGATCGTGCGGTTACGCAGTATTTT.

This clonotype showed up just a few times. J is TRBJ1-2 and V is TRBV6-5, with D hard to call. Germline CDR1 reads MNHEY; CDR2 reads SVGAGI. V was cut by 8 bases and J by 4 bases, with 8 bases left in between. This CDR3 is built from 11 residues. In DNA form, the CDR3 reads TGTGCCAGCGGGCCCGCCTATGGCTACACCTTC. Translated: CASGPAYGYTF.

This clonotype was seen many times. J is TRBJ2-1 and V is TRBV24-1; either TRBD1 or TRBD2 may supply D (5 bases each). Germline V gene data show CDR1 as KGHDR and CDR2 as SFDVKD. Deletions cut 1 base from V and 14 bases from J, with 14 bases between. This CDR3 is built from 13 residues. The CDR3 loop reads CATSDFWQGEEFF. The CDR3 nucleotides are TGTGCCACCAGTGATTTTTGGCAGGGAGAGGAGTTCTTC.

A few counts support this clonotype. As DNA, the CDR3 is TGTGCCAGCAGCTTGGGTGTCAACGAGCAGTACTTC. Translating gives CASSLGVNEQYF. J is TRBJ2-7 and V is TRBV5-6; D is ambiguous. The CDR3 spans 12 residues. Germline assignment: CDR1 SGHDT and CDR2 YYEEEE. The ends were cut back, 0 bases at V and 5 bases at J, with 6 bases in the middle.

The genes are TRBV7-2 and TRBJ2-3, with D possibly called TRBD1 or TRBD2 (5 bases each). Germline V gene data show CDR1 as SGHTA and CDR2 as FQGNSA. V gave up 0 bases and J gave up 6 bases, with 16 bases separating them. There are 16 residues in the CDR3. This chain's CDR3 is CASSLAAGTPSDTQYF. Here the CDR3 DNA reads TGTGCCAGCAGCTTAGCGGCCGGGACCCCAAGCGATACGCAGTATTTT.

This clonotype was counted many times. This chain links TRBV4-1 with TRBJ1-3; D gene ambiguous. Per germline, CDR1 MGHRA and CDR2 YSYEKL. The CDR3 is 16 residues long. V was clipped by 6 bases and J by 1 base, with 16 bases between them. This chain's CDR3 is CASRKALDQSGNTIYF. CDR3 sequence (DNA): TGCGCCAGCAGGAAAGCCCTGGATCAATCTGGAAACACCATATATTTT.